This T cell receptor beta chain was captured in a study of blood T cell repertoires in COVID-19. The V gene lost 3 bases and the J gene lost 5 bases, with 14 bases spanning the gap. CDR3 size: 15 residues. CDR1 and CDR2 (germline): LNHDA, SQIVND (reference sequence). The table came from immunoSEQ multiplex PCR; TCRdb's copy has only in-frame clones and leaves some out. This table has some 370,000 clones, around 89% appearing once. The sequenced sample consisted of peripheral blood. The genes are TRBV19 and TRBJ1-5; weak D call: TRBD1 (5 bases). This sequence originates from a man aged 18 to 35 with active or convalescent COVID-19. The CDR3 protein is CASSIYPGTYQPQHF. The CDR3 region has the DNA TGTGCCAGTAGTATTTACCCCGGGACTTATCAGCCCCAGCATTTT. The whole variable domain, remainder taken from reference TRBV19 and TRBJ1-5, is DGGITQSPKYLFRKEGQNVTLSCEQNLNHDAMYWYRQDPGQGLRLIYYSQIVNDFQKGDIAEGYSVSREKKESFPLTVTSAQKNPTAFYLCASSIYPGTYQPQHFGDGTRLSIL.